This TCR beta chain was sequenced in a study of CD8 T cells in ankylosing spondylitis. Study-wide points: Reportedly, disease-linked clones are significantly enriched in ankylosing spondylitis patients' matched synovial fluid. Existing reports had already noted some motif variants in reactive arthritis synovial fluid and blood. What appeared characteristic of ankylosing spondylitis blood was a TCR beta motif of seven to nine highly homologous variants.

In this sample, this clonotype turned up a few times. Its antigen is unknown. The germline V and J ends were trimmed by 7 bases and 7 bases, with 14 bases remaining between them. The V gene's germline CDR1 is MNHNY and CDR2 SVGAGI (reference sequence). This CDR3 region has 14 residues. A quantitative 5'-RACE method, one with molecular barcodes, was used to make TCR beta libraries. TCRdb processed the 5' RACE reads anew with MiXCR; each CDR3 protein has one entry. The table lists under 170,000 distinct CDR3 sequences, roughly 44% of them singletons, with approximately 16% in the top ten. The material sequenced was synovial fluid, either unsorted or a sorted T cell fraction (not recorded which). J is TRBJ1-6 and V is TRBV6-6; D remains unclear. The sequence derives from a male donor with ankylosing spondylitis. In DNA, the CDR3 is TGTGCCAGCACCCTAAACGGCGAGAATTCACCCCTCCACTTT. Translation: CASTLNGENSPLHF.